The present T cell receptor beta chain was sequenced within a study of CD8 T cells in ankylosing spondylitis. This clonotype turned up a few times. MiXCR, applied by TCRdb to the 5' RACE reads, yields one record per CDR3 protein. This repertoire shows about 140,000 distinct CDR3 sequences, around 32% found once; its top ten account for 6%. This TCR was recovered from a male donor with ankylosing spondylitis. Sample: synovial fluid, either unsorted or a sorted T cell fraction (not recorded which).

This CDR3 is CSAGGVWGPLDTEAFF. The CDR3 bases are TGCAGTGCTGGGGGGGTGTGGGGGCCCCTGGACACTGAAGCTTTCTTT. The chain links TRBV20-1 to TRBJ1-1; TRBD1 is a possible D gene (6 bases). The germline CDR1 and CDR2 sequences are DFQATT and SNEGSKA (reference sequence). The CDR3 sequence is 16 residues long. Deletions cut 5 bases from V and 3 bases from J, with 22 bases between.